This T cell receptor beta chain was retrieved from a study of blood T cell repertoires in COVID-19. Study summary: Sources were T cells, B-cell-depleted T cells, or PBMCs; the material itself was cDNA or gDNA.

CDR3 size: 12 residues. V was shortened by 1 base and J by 7 bases, with 3 bases between the two germline ends. CDR1 SGDLS and CDR2 YYNGEE come from the germline V gene. In assigning cohorts, the study relied on participant-reported clinical history. This table comes from immunoSEQ multiplex PCR, and its TCRdb copy is limited to in-frame clones, with some not included. Of around 190,000 clones in the sample, 86% were seen once. Input material: PBMCs or T cells enriched from blood (not recorded which). The V gene is TRBV9, the J gene TRBJ1-6; D is unclear. This TCR was recovered from a man aged 35 to 55 with acute COVID-19. The DNA for the CDR3 is TGTGCCAGCAGCGTATCAAATTCACCCCTCCACTTT. It is translated as CASSVSNSPLHF.